This TCR beta chain originates from a study of blood T cell repertoires in COVID-19. Measured with immunoSEQ multiplex PCR; TCRdb has only the in-frame clones, and not every one. The sample includes under 400,000 clones, around nine tenths of them seen just once. The germline gives CDR1 KGHSH, CDR2 LQKENI. V was cut by 3 bases and J by 0 bases, with 9 bases left in between. This CDR3 spans 14 amino acids. This TCR derives from a woman aged 55-69 years with COVID-19, enrolled during active disease. Sequencing was carried out using peripheral blood. The chain joins TRBV18 to TRBJ2-7, with D possibly being TRBD2 (6 bases). CDR3 nucleotide sequence: TGTGCCAGCTCACCCAGGAGGGACTCCTACGAGCAGTACTTC. The encoded protein is CASSPRRDSYEQYF.